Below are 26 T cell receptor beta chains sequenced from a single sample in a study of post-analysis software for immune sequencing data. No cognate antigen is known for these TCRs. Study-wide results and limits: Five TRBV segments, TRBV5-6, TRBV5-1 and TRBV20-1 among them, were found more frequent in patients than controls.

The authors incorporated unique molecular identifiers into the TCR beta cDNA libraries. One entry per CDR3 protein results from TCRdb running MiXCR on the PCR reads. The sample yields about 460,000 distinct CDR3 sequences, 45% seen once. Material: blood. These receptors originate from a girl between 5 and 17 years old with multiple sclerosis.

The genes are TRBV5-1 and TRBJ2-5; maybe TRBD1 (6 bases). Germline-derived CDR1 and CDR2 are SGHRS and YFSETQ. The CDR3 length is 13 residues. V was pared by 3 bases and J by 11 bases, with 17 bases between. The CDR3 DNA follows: TGCGCCAGCAGCTCCGACACAGGGTGGGAGCAGTACTTC. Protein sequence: CASSSDTGWEQYF.

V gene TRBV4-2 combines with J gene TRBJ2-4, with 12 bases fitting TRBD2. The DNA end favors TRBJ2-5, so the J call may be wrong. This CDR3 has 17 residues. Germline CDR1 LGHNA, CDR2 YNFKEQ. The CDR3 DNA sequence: TGTGCCAGCAGCCAGGGACTTTCAGGACTAGCGGGAAGGACCCAGTACTTC. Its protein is CASSQGLSGLAGRTQYF.

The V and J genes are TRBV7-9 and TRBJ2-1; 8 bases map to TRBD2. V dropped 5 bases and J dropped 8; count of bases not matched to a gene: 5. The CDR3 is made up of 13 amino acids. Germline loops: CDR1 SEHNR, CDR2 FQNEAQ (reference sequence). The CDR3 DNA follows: TGTGCCAGCAGCCGTAGCGGGATTGATGAGCAGTTCTTC. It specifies CASSRSGIDEQFF. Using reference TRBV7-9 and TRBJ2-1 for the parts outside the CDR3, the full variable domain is DTGVSQNPRHKITKRGQNVTFRCDPISEHNRLYWYRQTLGQGPEFLTYFQNEAQLEKSRLLSDRFSAERPKGSFSTLEIQRTEQGDSAMYLCASSRSGIDEQFFGPGTRLTVL.

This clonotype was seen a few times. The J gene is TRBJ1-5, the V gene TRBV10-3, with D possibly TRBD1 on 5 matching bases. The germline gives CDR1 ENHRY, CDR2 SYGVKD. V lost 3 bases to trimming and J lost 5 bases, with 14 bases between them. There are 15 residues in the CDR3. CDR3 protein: CAISEGQGIYQPQHF. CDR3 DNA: TGTGCCATCAGTGAAGGGCAGGGAATTTATCAGCCCCAGCATTTT.

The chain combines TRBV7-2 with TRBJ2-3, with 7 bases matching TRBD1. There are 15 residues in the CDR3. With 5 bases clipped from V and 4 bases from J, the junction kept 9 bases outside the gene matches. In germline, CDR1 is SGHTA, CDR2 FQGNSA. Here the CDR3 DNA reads TGTGCCAGCAGCCAAGACAGGGCGTTATCAGATACGCAGTATTTT. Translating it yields CASSQDRALSDTQYF.

CDR3 protein: CASSLDLTDSAYEQYF. The CDR3 nucleotides read TGTGCCAGCAGCTTAGATCTAACGGACAGTGCCTACGAGCAGTACTTC. J is TRBJ2-7 and V is TRBV7-9, with D perhaps matching TRBD1 (6 bases). In germline, CDR1 is SEHNR, CDR2 FQNEAQ (reference sequence). CDR3 length: 16 amino acids. V lost 1 base and J lost 2, with 15 bases in between. Full variable domain (remainder filled in from reference TRBV7-9 and TRBJ2-7): DTGVSQNPRHKITKRGQNVTFRCDPISEHNRLYWYRQTLGQGPEFLTYFQNEAQLEKSRLLSDRFSAERPKGSFSTLEIQRTEQGDSAMYLCASSLDLTDSAYEQYFGPGTRLTVT.

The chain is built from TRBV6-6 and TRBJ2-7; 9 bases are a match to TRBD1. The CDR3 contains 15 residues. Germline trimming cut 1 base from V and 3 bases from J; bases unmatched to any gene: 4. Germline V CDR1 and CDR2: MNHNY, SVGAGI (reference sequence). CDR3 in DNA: TGTGCCAGCAGTTACTGGGACAGGGAAATCTACGAGCAGTACTTC. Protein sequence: CASSYWDREIYEQYF.

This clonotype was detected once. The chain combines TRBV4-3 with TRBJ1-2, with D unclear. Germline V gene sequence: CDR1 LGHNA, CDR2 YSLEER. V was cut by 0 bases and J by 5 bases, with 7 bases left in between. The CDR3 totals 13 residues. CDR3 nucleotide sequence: TGCGCCAGCAGCCAAGATCCGGGGTATGGCTACACCTTC. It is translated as CASSQDPGYGYTF.

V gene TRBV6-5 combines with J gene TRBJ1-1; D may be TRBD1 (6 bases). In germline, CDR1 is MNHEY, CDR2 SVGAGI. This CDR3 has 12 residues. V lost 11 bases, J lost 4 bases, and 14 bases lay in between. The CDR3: CASMRGPTEAFF. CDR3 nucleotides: TGTGCCTCGATGCGGGGGCCCACTGAAGCTTTCTTT.

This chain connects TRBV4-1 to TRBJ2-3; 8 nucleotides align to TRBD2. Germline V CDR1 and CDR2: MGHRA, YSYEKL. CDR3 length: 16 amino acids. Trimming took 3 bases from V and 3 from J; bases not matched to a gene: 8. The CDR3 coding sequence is TGCGCCAGCAGCCACCCCGCTAGCGGGCTTACAGATACGCAGTATTTT. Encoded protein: CASSHPASGLTDTQYF.

CDR3 nucleotide sequence: TGTGCCAGCAGGCCCGGCTGGGGGGCCACTGAAGCTTTCTTT. This encodes CASRPGWGATEAFF. This chain uses TRBV11-2 with TRBJ1-1; D may be TRBD1 (6 bases). CDR3 length: 14 residues. V gave up 6 bases and J gave up 4 bases, with 15 bases separating them. Germline V lookup: CDR1 SGHAT, CDR2 FQNNGV. The whole variable domain, filled in from reference TRBV11-2 and TRBJ1-1, reads EAGVAQSPRYKIIEKRQSVAFWCNPISGHATLYWYQQILGQGPKLLIQFQNNGVVDDSQLPKDRFSAERLKGVDSTLKIQPAKLEDSAVYLCASRPGWGATEAFFGQGTRLTVV.

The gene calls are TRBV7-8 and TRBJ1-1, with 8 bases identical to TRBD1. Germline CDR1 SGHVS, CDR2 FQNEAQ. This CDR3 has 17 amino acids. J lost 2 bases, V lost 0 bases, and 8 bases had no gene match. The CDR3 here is CASSLAGTGGLNTEAFF. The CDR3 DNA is TGTGCCAGCAGCTTAGCAGGGACAGGCGGATTAAACACTGAAGCTTTCTTT.

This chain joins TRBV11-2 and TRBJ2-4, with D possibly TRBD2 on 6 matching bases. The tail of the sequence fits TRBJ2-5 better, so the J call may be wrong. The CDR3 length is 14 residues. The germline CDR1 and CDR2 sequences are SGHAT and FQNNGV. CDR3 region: CASSLSGSPETQYF. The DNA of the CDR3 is TGTGCCAGCAGCCTATCCGGGAGCCCAGAGACCCAGTACTTC.

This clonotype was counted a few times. In nucleotides, the CDR3 is TGCAGTGCGACCCTCGGGTCTAGCACAGATACGCAGTATTTT. Translation gives CSATLGSSTDTQYF. The rearrangement joins TRBV20-1 to TRBJ2-3; D unresolved. The V end was cut by 6 bases, the J end by 0 bases, with 13 bases between. The CDR3 runs 14 residues. The germline gives CDR1 DFQATT, CDR2 SNEGSKA (reference sequence).

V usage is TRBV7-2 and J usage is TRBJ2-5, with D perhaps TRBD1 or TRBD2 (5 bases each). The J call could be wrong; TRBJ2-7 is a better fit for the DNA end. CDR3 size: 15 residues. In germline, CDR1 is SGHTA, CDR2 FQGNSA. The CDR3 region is CASSLAAGSPYEQYF. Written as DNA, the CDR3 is TGTGCCAGCAGCTTAGCCGCAGGGAGTCCCTACGAGCAGTACTTC.

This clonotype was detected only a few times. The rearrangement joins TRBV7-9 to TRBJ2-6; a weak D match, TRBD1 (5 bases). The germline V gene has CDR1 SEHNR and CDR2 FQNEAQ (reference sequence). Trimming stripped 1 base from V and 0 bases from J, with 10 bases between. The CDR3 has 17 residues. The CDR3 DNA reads TGTGCCAGCAGCTTAGGGACATTTAGCTCTGGGGCCAACGTCCTGACTTTC. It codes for CASSLGTFSSGANVLTF.

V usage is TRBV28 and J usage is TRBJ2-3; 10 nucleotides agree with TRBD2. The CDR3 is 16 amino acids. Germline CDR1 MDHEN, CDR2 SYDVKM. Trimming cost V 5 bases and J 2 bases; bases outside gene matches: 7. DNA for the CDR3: TGTGCCAGCAGTGGGGCTAGCGGGAGACTCACAGATACGCAGTATTTT. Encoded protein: CASSGASGRLTDTQYF.

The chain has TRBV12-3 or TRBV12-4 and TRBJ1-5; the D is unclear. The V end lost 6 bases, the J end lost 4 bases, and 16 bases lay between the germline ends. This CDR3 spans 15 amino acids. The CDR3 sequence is CASSLRGRNNQPQHF. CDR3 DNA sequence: TGTGCCAGCAGCTTGCGGGGAAGGAATAATCAGCCCCAGCATTTT.

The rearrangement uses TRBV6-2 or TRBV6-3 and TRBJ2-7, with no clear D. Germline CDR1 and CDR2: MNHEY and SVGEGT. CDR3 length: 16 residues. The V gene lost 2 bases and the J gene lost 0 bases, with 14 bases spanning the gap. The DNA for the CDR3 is TGTGCCAGCAGTTACGAATCCCATACCCTCTCCTACGAGCAGTACTTC. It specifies CASSYESHTLSYEQYF.

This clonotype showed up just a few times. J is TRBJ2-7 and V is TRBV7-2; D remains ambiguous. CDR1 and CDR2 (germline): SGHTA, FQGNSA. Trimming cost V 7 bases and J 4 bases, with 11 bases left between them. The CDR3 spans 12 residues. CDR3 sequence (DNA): TGTGCCAGCACCTCCACGACGTACGAGCAGTACTTC. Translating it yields CASTSTTYEQYF.

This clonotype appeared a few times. This CDR3 reads CASRLAGGTDEQYF. In DNA, the CDR3 is TGTGCCAGCAGACTAGCGGGAGGAACCGACGAGCAGTACTTC. The chain links TRBV12-3 or TRBV12-4 to TRBJ2-7; 12 nucleotides agree with TRBD2. After removal of 6 bases from V and 5 bases from J, the junction contained 5 bases not matched to a gene. CDR3 length: 14 amino acids.

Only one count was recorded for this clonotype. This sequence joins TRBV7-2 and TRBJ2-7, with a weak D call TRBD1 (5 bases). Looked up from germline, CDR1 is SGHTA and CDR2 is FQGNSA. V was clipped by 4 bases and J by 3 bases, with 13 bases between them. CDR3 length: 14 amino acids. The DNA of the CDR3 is TGTGCCAGCAGCTGGAGCAGGGTCGTCTACGAGCAGTACTTC. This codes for CASSWSRVVYEQYF.

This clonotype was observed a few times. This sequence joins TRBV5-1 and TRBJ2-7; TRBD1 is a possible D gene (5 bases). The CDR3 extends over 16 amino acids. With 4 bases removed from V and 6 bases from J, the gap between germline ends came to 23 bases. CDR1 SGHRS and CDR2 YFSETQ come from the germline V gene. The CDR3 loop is CASSQNTVSGFIEQYF. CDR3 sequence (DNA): TGCGCCAGCAGCCAAAATACGGTATCAGGGTTCATCGAGCAGTACTTC.

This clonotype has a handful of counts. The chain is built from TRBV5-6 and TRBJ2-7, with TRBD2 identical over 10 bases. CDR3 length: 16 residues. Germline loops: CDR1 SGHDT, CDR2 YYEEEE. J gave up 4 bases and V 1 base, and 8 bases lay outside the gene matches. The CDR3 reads CASSLMLASGSYEQYF. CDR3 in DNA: TGTGCCAGCAGCTTGATGCTGGCTAGCGGGAGTTACGAGCAGTACTTC.

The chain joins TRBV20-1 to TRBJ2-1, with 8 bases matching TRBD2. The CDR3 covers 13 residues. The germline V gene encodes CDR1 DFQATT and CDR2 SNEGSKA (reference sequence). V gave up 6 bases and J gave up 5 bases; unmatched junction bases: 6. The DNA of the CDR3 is TGCAGTGCAGCGGGAGTCAAGAACAATGAGCAGTTCTTC. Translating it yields CSAAGVKNNEQFF.

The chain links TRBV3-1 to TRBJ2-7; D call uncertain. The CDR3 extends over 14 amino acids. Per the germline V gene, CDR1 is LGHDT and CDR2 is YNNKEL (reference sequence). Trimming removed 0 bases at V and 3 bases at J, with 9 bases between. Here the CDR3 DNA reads TGTGCCAGCAGCCAAGATACCAAGGGCTACGAGCAGTACTTC. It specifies CASSQDTKGYEQYF.